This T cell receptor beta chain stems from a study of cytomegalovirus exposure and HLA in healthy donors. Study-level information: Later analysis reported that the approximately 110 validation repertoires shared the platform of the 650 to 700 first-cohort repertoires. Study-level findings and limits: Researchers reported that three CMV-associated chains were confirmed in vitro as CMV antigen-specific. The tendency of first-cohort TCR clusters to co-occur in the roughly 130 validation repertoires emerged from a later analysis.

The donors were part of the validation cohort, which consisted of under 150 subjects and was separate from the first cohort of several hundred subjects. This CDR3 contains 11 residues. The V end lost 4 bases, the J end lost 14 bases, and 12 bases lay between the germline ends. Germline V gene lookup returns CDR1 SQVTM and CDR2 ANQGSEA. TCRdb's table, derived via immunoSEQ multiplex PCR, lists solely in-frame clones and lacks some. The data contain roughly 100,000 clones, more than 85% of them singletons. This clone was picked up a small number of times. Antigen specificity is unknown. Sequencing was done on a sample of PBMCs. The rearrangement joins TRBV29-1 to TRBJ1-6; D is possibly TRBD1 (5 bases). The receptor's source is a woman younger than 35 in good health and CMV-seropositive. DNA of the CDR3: TGCAGCGTTGTGCAGGGTCCTACCCTCCACTTT. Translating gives CSVVQGPTLHF. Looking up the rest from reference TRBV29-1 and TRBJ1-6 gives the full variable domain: SAVISQKPSRDICQRGTSLTIQCQVDSQVTMMFWYRQQPGQSLTLIATANQGSEATYESGFVIDKFPISRPNLTFSTLTVSNMSPEDSSIYLCSVVQGPTLHFGNGTRLTVT.